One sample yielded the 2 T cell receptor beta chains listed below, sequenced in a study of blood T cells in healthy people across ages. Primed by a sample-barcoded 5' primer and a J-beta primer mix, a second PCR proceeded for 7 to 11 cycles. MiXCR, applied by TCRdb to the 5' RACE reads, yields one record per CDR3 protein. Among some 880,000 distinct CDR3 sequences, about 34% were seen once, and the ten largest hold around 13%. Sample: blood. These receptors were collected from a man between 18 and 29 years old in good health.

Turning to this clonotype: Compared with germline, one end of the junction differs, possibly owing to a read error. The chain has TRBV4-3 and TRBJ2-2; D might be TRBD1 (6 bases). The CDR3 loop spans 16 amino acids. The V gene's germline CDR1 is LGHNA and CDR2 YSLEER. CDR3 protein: CASSQDLTGGAGKLFF. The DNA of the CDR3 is TGCGCCAGCAGCCAAGATCTGACAGGCGGCGCCGGGAAGCTGTTTTTT.

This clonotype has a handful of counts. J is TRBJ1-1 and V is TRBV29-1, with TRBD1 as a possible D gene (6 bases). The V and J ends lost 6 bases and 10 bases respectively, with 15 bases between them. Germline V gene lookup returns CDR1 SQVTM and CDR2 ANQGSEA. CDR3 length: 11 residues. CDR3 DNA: TGCAGCGTAAGATACAGGGAGGGAGCTTTCTTT. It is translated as CSVRYREGAFF.